This T cell receptor (beta chain) comes out of a study of blood T cell repertoires in COVID-19. About the research overall: COVID-19 samples, acute and convalescent, were from the United States, Italy and Spain. From T cells, B-cell-depleted T cells, or PBMCs came the material, which was cDNA or gDNA.

The CDR3 contains 15 residues. V lost 5 bases to trimming and J lost 0 bases, with 11 bases between them. CDR1 and CDR2 from the germline V gene are SGHTA and FQGNSA. In the authors' workflow: Amplified reference gene primers provided the basis for estimating nucleated cell counts. Assay used: immunoSEQ multiplex PCR; TCRdb lists only in-frame clones, some missing. V and J calls and clone size are those listed in that table; D and trimming were worked out from the DNA. The sample has about 180,000 clones, 85% to 90% seen once; the top ten hold roughly 20%. The clonotype comes from a man aged 65-85 years with active or convalescent COVID-19. The rearrangement uses TRBV7-2 and TRBJ1-5; tentative D call: TRBD1 (6 bases). Sequenced input: peripheral blood. The CDR3 reads CASSAQGHSNQPQHF. CDR3 bases: TGTGCCAGCAGCGCTCAGGGACATAGCAATCAGCCCCAGCATTTT. Full variable domain (remainder filled in from reference TRBV7-2 and TRBJ1-5): GAGVSQSPSNKVTEKGKDVELRCDPISGHTALYWYRQSLGQGLEFLIYFQGNSAPDKSGLPSDRFSAERTGGSVSTLTIQRTQQEDSAVYLCASSAQGHSNQPQHFGDGTRLSIL.